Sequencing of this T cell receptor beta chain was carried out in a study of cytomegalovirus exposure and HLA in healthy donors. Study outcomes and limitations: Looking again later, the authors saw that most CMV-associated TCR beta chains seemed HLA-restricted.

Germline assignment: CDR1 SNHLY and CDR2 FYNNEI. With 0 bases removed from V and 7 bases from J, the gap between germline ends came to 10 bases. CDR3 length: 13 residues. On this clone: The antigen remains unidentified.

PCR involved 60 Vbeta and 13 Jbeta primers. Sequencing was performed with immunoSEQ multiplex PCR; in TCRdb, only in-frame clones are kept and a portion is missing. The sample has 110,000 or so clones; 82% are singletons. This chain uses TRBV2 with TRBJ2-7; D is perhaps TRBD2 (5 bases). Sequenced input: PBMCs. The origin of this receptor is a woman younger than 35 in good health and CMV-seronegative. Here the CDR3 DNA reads TGTGCCAGCAGTGAAGCGCAAAGGAGGGAGCAGTACTTC. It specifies CASSEAQRREQYF.